The rows below give T cell receptor beta chains drawn from one sample of a study of glioma-infiltrating T cells. Each CDR3 protein gets one entry after TCRdb re-called the multiplex PCR reads with MiXCR. This repertoire shows some 160,000 distinct CDR3 sequences, more than 35% found once; its top ten account for about 5.2%. Sequenced: glioma tissue, nonneoplastic brain tissue, or PBMCs (not recorded which). Receptors were obtained from a human donor with low-grade glioma or glioblastoma, undergoing nonglioma brain surgery, or in good health (not recorded which). Each CDR3 is given with its conserved first and last residue. Each record gives: J gene, V gene, D gene, clone size, CDR3 protein, CDR3 DNA. The D gene is left open where the match is weak. A clone size is listed for some rows: how often the clone was seen (once, few, many), or a class if it is expanded.

j_gene: TRBJ1-1
v_gene: TRBV18
d_gene: -
abundance: few
CDR3aa: CASSPYRTGANTEAFF
CDR3nt: TGTGCCAGCTCACCATACAGAACAGGCGCGAACACTGAAGCTTTCTTT

j_gene: TRBJ2-3
v_gene: TRBV11-1
d_gene: -
abundance: -
CDR3aa: CSSVLGSTYTQYF
CDR3nt: TGTTCCAGCGTTTTGGGAAGCACATATACGCAGTATTTT

j_gene: TRBJ2-2
v_gene: TRBV4-2
d_gene: TRBD1
abundance: -
CDR3aa: CASSQLYGQGTGELFF
CDR3nt: TGTGCCAGCAGCCAGCTATACGGACAGGGCACCGGGGAGCTGTTTTTT

j_gene: TRBJ1-5
v_gene: TRBV6-1
d_gene: -
abundance: -
CDR3aa: CARVDRSNQHQHF
CDR3nt: TGTGCCAGAGTTGACAGAAGCAATCAGCACCAGCATTTT

j_gene: TRBJ1-1
v_gene: TRBV2
d_gene: -
abundance: -
CDR3aa: CASSQPPSTKAFF
CDR3nt: TGTGCCAGCAGCCAGCCACCTAGCACTAAAGCTTTCTTT

j_gene: TRBJ2-3
v_gene: TRBV30
d_gene: -
abundance: few
CDR3aa: CAWSGEGTDTQYF
CDR3nt: TGTGCCTGGAGTGGGGAGGGCACAGATACGCAGTATTTT

j_gene: TRBJ1-2
v_gene: TRBV2
d_gene: -
abundance: few
CDR3aa: CASSAQLANQGSYGYTF
CDR3nt: TGTGCCAGCAGTGCGCAACTAGCAAATCAAGGTAGCTATGGCTACACCTTC

j_gene: TRBJ1-1
v_gene: TRBV29-1
d_gene: -
abundance: -
CDR3aa: CSVFNTEAFF
CDR3nt: TGCAGCGTTTTTAACACTGAAGCTTTCTTT

j_gene: TRBJ2-7
v_gene: TRBV28
d_gene: TRBD1
abundance: many
CDR3aa: CASTGQAGTYEQYF
CDR3nt: TGTGCCAGCACCGGACAGGCAGGAACATACGAGCAGTACTTC

j_gene: TRBJ2-3
v_gene: TRBV2
d_gene: -
abundance: -
CDR3aa: CASSLVGGVTYTQYF
CDR3nt: TGTGCCAGCAGCTTAGTAGGGGGGGTCACATATACGCAGTATTTT

j_gene: TRBJ2-1
v_gene: TRBV28
d_gene: -
abundance: -
CDR3aa: CASSSGGYYNEQLF
CDR3nt: TGTGCAAGCAGTTCTGGAGGATACTACAATGAGCAGCTCTTC

j_gene: TRBJ2-1
v_gene: TRBV4-1
d_gene: -
abundance: -
CDR3aa: CASGLSGNNNEQFF
CDR3nt: TGCGCCAGCGGTCTAAGCGGAAATAACAATGAGCAGTTCTTC

j_gene: TRBJ2-5
v_gene: TRBV29-1
d_gene: -
abundance: -
CDR3aa: CSVDLTGDLEETQYF
CDR3nt: TGCAGCGTTGATCTAACTGGGGACTTAGAAGAGACCCAGTACTTC

j_gene: TRBJ2-7
v_gene: TRBV28
d_gene: -
abundance: many
CDR3aa: CASSPLPGARSSYEQYF
CDR3nt: TGTGCCAGCAGTCCCCTGCCCGGAGCCAGGAGCTCCTACGAGCAGTACTTC

j_gene: TRBJ2-5
v_gene: TRBV6-2/TRBV6-3
d_gene: -
abundance: many
CDR3aa: CASSYFPPQETQYF
CDR3nt: TGTGCCAGCAGTTACTTCCCCCCTCAAGAGACCCAGTACTTC